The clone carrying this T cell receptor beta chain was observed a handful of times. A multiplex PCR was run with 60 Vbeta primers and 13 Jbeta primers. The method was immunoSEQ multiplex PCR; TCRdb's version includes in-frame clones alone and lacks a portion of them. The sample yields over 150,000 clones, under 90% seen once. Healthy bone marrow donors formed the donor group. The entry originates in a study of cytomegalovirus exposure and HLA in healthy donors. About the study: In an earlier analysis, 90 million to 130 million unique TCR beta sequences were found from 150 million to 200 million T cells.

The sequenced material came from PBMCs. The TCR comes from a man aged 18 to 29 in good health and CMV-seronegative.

The CDR3 here is CASSLRQAISGNTIYF. CDR3 sequence (DNA): TGTGCCAGCAGCTTGCGGCAGGCCATCTCTGGAAACACCATATATTTT. The V call is TRBV5-6, the J call TRBJ1-3, with D unresolved. Trimming took off 1 base at V and 0 bases at J, with 11 bases between the two ends. Germline V gene data show CDR1 as SGHDT and CDR2 as YYEEEE. The length of the CDR3 is 16 residues.